A selection of T cell receptor beta chains follows, all from one sample in a study of metastatic and nonmetastatic thyroid tumors. MiXCR reprocessed the PCR reads for TCRdb. The sample includes around 61,000 clones, under 30% of them seen just once. The source material was blood. The origin of the receptors is a female donor with papillary thyroid cancer or a benign thyroid nodule (not recorded which). Some clones in this sample may be carry-over from other donors' samples. Both conserved end residues are part of each CDR3. The D gene is left open where the match is weak. Some rows mark clone size as missing; the rest say once, few, many or name a class of expanded clone.

d_call: -
clone_size: few
cdr3_length: 13
v_call: TRBV20-1
j_call: TRBJ2-7
cdr3_nt: TGCAGTGCTAGAGGTACAGGTTCCTACGAGCAGTACTTC
cdr3_aa: CSARGTGSYEQYF

d_call: -
clone_size: -
cdr3_length: 16
v_call: TRBV20-1
j_call: TRBJ1-2
cdr3_nt: TGCAGTGCTAGAGAAGAGGGCAGGCAGGACCCCTATGGCTACACCTTC
cdr3_aa: CSAREEGRQDPYGYTF

d_call: -
clone_size: many
cdr3_length: 13
v_call: TRBV10-1
j_call: TRBJ1-1
cdr3_nt: TGCGCCAGCAGTGAGTCATTGGGGGCTGAAGCTTTCTTT
cdr3_aa: CASSESLGAEAFF

d_call: -
clone_size: few
cdr3_length: 14
v_call: TRBV12-3/TRBV12-4
j_call: TRBJ1-6
cdr3_nt: TGTGCCAGCAGCTCGGGACCCACTGATTCACCCCTCCACTTT
cdr3_aa: CASSSGPTDSPLHF

d_call: TRBD1
clone_size: -
cdr3_length: 14
v_call: TRBV4-3
j_call: TRBJ1-4
cdr3_nt: TGCGCCAGCAGCGTGGGACAGGGCGGCGAAAAACTGTTTTTT
cdr3_aa: CASSVGQGGEKLFF

d_call: TRBD2
clone_size: -
cdr3_length: 17
v_call: TRBV6-2/TRBV6-3
j_call: TRBJ2-2
cdr3_nt: TGTGCCAGCAGTTACTCACCCCTAGCGGGGCCGACCGGGGAGCTGTTTTTT
cdr3_aa: CASSYSPLAGPTGELFF

d_call: -
clone_size: -
cdr3_length: 13
v_call: TRBV6-1
j_call: TRBJ2-1
cdr3_nt: TGTGCCAGCAGTGAAGCGCCCGCCAATGAGCAGTTCTTC
cdr3_aa: CASSEAPANEQFF

d_call: -
clone_size: -
cdr3_length: 16
v_call: TRBV11-2
j_call: TRBJ2-2
cdr3_nt: TGTGCCAGCAGGTTGTCAGGGGCCAAGGGCACCGGGGAGCTGTTTTTT
cdr3_aa: CASRLSGAKGTGELFF

d_call: TRBD1
clone_size: -
cdr3_length: 14
v_call: TRBV20-1
j_call: TRBJ1-2
cdr3_nt: TGCAGTGCTAGAACCGGACAGGCTTTGAATGGCTACACCTTC
cdr3_aa: CSARTGQALNGYTF

d_call: -
clone_size: -
cdr3_length: 15
v_call: TRBV9
j_call: TRBJ2-1
cdr3_nt: TGTGCCAGCAGTGCAGGGGCCGCCTGGGCCAATGAGCAGTTCTTC
cdr3_aa: CASSAGAAWANEQFF

d_call: TRBD2
clone_size: few
cdr3_length: 17
v_call: TRBV12-5
j_call: TRBJ2-3
cdr3_nt: TGTGCTAGTGGTTTGGCCTCGACTAGCGGGAGCACAGATACGCAGTATTTT
cdr3_aa: CASGLASTSGSTDTQYF

d_call: TRBD1
clone_size: -
cdr3_length: 14
v_call: TRBV19
j_call: TRBJ1-1
cdr3_nt: TGTGCCAGTAGAACAGGACAGGGGAGCACTGAAGCTTTCTTT
cdr3_aa: CASRTGQGSTEAFF

d_call: TRBD2
clone_size: -
cdr3_length: 15
v_call: TRBV11-2
j_call: TRBJ2-1
cdr3_nt: TGTGCCAGCAGCTTATTGCGGGAGGTCTACAATGAGCAGTTCTTC
cdr3_aa: CASSLLREVYNEQFF

d_call: -
clone_size: few
cdr3_length: 15
v_call: TRBV4-2
j_call: TRBJ2-2
cdr3_nt: TGTGCCAGCAGCCTAGAAGGGGCTTGGGGCGGGGAGCTGTTTTTT
cdr3_aa: CASSLEGAWGGELFF

d_call: -
clone_size: -
cdr3_length: 12
v_call: TRBV28
j_call: TRBJ2-7
cdr3_nt: TGTGCCAGCAGTTTAATAGGGAACGAGCAGTACTTC
cdr3_aa: CASSLIGNEQYF

d_call: -
clone_size: -
cdr3_length: 13
v_call: TRBV7-2
j_call: TRBJ1-5
cdr3_nt: TGTGCCAGCAGCTCCGGAGGGCAGCAGCCCCAGCATTTT
cdr3_aa: CASSSGGQQPQHF

d_call: -
clone_size: few
cdr3_length: 17
v_call: TRBV27
j_call: TRBJ2-6
cdr3_nt: TGTGCCAGCAGTTCAGGACAGTTGAGGTCTGGGGCCAACGTCCTGACTTTC
cdr3_aa: CASSSGQLRSGANVLTF

d_call: -
clone_size: -
cdr3_length: 16
v_call: TRBV28
j_call: TRBJ1-4
cdr3_nt: TGTGCCAGCAGTTTATCGCGGGGCAGGGTCTGGGAAAAACTGTTTTTT
cdr3_aa: CASSLSRGRVWEKLFF

d_call: -
clone_size: many
cdr3_length: 15
v_call: TRBV7-7
j_call: TRBJ2-5
cdr3_nt: TGTGCTAGCAGCTTATCCAGGGCGGTGGAAGAGACCCAGTACTTC
cdr3_aa: CASSLSRAVEETQYF

d_call: TRBD2
clone_size: -
cdr3_length: 14
v_call: TRBV11-3
j_call: TRBJ2-5
cdr3_nt: TGTGCCAGCAGCTTAGCGGGAGGGCCCAAGACCCAGTACTTC
cdr3_aa: CASSLAGGPKTQYF

d_call: -
clone_size: -
cdr3_length: 15
v_call: TRBV20-1
j_call: TRBJ2-7
cdr3_nt: TGCAGTGCTAGAGATGGCCGGGAAGCTTCCTACGAGCAGTACTTC
cdr3_aa: CSARDGREASYEQYF

d_call: -
clone_size: few
cdr3_length: 14
v_call: TRBV6-1
j_call: TRBJ1-5
cdr3_nt: TGTGCCAGCAGTGAGTCAGGGGACAATCAGCCCCAGCATTTT
cdr3_aa: CASSESGDNQPQHF

d_call: -
clone_size: -
cdr3_length: 14
v_call: TRBV18
j_call: TRBJ2-1
cdr3_nt: TGTGCCAGCTCACCGAGTCAAAGGAACAATGAGCAGTTCTTC
cdr3_aa: CASSPSQRNNEQFF

d_call: TRBD1
clone_size: -
cdr3_length: 15
v_call: TRBV5-1
j_call: TRBJ1-1
cdr3_nt: TGCGCCAGCAGCCCTGAACAGGGGGCGAGGACTGAAGCTTTCTTT
cdr3_aa: CASSPEQGARTEAFF

d_call: -
clone_size: -
cdr3_length: 13
v_call: TRBV6-6
j_call: TRBJ1-6
cdr3_nt: TGTGCCAGCAGTTACAGCATCGGGTCACCCCTCCACTTT
cdr3_aa: CASSYSIGSPLHF

d_call: TRBD1
clone_size: -
cdr3_length: 15
v_call: TRBV3-1
j_call: TRBJ1-6
cdr3_nt: TGTGCCAGCAGCCCGCCAGGGGGCGCGAATTCACCCCTCCACTTT
cdr3_aa: CASSPPGGANSPLHF

d_call: -
clone_size: few
cdr3_length: 14
v_call: TRBV10-3
j_call: TRBJ2-5
cdr3_nt: TGTGCCATCAGTGGGTCAGGACGGTTGGAGACCCAGTACTTC
cdr3_aa: CAISGSGRLETQYF

d_call: -
clone_size: -
cdr3_length: 13
v_call: TRBV20-1
j_call: TRBJ2-3
cdr3_nt: TGCAGTCCACAGACGCATCCCACAGATACGCAGTATTTT
cdr3_aa: CSPQTHPTDTQYF

d_call: TRBD1
clone_size: -
cdr3_length: 13
v_call: TRBV19
j_call: TRBJ2-7
cdr3_nt: TGTGCCAGTAGCAGCACAGACAGGGGGATGCAGTACTTC
cdr3_aa: CASSSTDRGMQYF

d_call: TRBD1
clone_size: -
cdr3_length: 15
v_call: TRBV29-1
j_call: TRBJ2-2
cdr3_nt: TGCAGCGCCGTAGACAGGGATATTGAGACCGGGGAGCTGTTTTTT
cdr3_aa: CSAVDRDIETGELFF

d_call: TRBD1
clone_size: -
cdr3_length: 13
v_call: TRBV6-1
j_call: TRBJ1-1
cdr3_nt: TGTGCCAGCAAAGGGACAGGGAACACTGAAGCTTTCTTT
cdr3_aa: CASKGTGNTEAFF

d_call: -
clone_size: few
cdr3_length: 13
v_call: TRBV15
j_call: TRBJ2-7
cdr3_nt: TGTGCCACCAGCAGAGGGGGGTCGAACGAGCAGTACTTC
cdr3_aa: CATSRGGSNEQYF

d_call: TRBD1
clone_size: -
cdr3_length: 17
v_call: TRBV24-1
j_call: TRBJ2-2
cdr3_nt: TGTGCCACCAGTGATTCGGGGAGACAGGGGCTCGCCGGGGAGCTGTTTTTT
cdr3_aa: CATSDSGRQGLAGELFF

d_call: -
clone_size: -
cdr3_length: 15
v_call: TRBV6-2/TRBV6-3
j_call: TRBJ2-6
cdr3_nt: -
cdr3_aa: CASSYEGGGWLHLRF

d_call: -
clone_size: -
cdr3_length: 14
v_call: TRBV27
j_call: TRBJ1-2
cdr3_nt: TGTGCCAGCGCCCCTCTCGGGGACCTTTTCGACTACACCTTC
cdr3_aa: CASAPLGDLFDYTF

d_call: TRBD1
clone_size: -
cdr3_length: 12
v_call: TRBV6-1
j_call: TRBJ2-7
cdr3_nt: TGTGCCAGCAGGGGACAGGGGAACGAGCAGTACTTC
cdr3_aa: CASRGQGNEQYF

d_call: -
clone_size: -
cdr3_length: 15
v_call: TRBV5-1
j_call: TRBJ1-4
cdr3_nt: TGCGCCAGCAGCCTGGGGCCGACAACTAATGAAAAACTGTTTTTT
cdr3_aa: CASSLGPTTNEKLFF

d_call: -
clone_size: few
cdr3_length: 12
v_call: TRBV27
j_call: TRBJ2-2
cdr3_nt: TGTGCCCGCGTAGGGTGGCCCGGGGAGCTGTTTTTT
cdr3_aa: CARVGWPGELFF

d_call: -
clone_size: medium-sized
cdr3_length: 13
v_call: TRBV6-1
j_call: TRBJ1-1
cdr3_nt: TGTGCCAGCAGTGAATTTGGGGTCACTGAAGCTTTCTTT
cdr3_aa: CASSEFGVTEAFF

d_call: -
clone_size: -
cdr3_length: 14
v_call: TRBV6-2/TRBV6-3
j_call: TRBJ2-7
cdr3_nt: TGTGCCAGCAGACGATTACAGCGACAGGAAGAGCAGTACTTC
cdr3_aa: CASRRLQRQEEQYF

d_call: -
clone_size: few
cdr3_length: 16
v_call: TRBV6-4
j_call: TRBJ1-1
cdr3_nt: TGTGCCAGCAGTCCAAGCCTCCCGGGCCCTAACACTGAAGCTTTCTTT
cdr3_aa: CASSPSLPGPNTEAFF

d_call: TRBD1
clone_size: -
cdr3_length: 16
v_call: TRBV28
j_call: TRBJ1-2
cdr3_nt: TGTGCCAGCACCCAGGGACAGGGGGCGCGGAACTATGGCTACACCTTC
cdr3_aa: CASTQGQGARNYGYTF

d_call: -
clone_size: -
cdr3_length: 14
v_call: TRBV12-3/TRBV12-4
j_call: TRBJ2-1
cdr3_nt: TGTGCCAGCAGTCTCTTCCGGGACCGAGATGAGCAGTTCTTC
cdr3_aa: CASSLFRDRDEQFF

d_call: -
clone_size: -
cdr3_length: 14
v_call: TRBV20-1
j_call: TRBJ1-1
cdr3_nt: TGCAGTGCCCCGGTAGGGACCGCCAGTTTCGGGGCTTTCTTT
cdr3_aa: CSAPVGTASFGAFF

d_call: TRBD1
clone_size: -
cdr3_length: 17
v_call: TRBV2
j_call: TRBJ1-5
cdr3_nt: TGTGCCAGCAGTGTCGGGCCCGGACAGGGGTTAAATCAGCCCCAGCATTTT
cdr3_aa: CASSVGPGQGLNQPQHF

d_call: -
clone_size: -
cdr3_length: 16
v_call: TRBV11-1
j_call: TRBJ2-2
cdr3_nt: TGTGCCAGCAGCTTATTGTCAGGGGAGAACACCGGGGAGCTGTTTTTT
cdr3_aa: CASSLLSGENTGELFF

d_call: TRBD2
clone_size: few
cdr3_length: 14
v_call: TRBV2
j_call: TRBJ2-7
cdr3_nt: TGTGCCAGCCGATTGGGACTAGCCGCATACGAGCAGTACTTC
cdr3_aa: CASRLGLAAYEQYF

d_call: -
clone_size: -
cdr3_length: 14
v_call: TRBV7-3
j_call: TRBJ2-3
cdr3_nt: TGTGCCAGCAGCTATACTCGAGACACAGATACGCAGTATTTT
cdr3_aa: CASSYTRDTDTQYF

d_call: -
clone_size: -
cdr3_length: 14
v_call: TRBV6-1
j_call: TRBJ1-1
cdr3_nt: TGTGCCAGCCTAGCAGGGATCATGAACACTGAAGCTTTCTTT
cdr3_aa: CASLAGIMNTEAFF

d_call: -
clone_size: few
cdr3_length: 15
v_call: TRBV6-1
j_call: TRBJ2-5
cdr3_nt: TGTGCCAGCAGCCCCTCCTTTCCCGGTCGCGAGACCCAGTACTTC
cdr3_aa: CASSPSFPGRETQYF

d_call: TRBD1
clone_size: few
cdr3_length: 14
v_call: TRBV19
j_call: TRBJ2-2
cdr3_nt: TGTGCCACCTTGGACAGGGCGGACACCGGGGAGCTGTTTTTT
cdr3_aa: CATLDRADTGELFF

d_call: -
clone_size: once
cdr3_length: 19
v_call: TRBV11-1
j_call: TRBJ2-1
cdr3_nt: TGTGCCAGCAGCAGAGGGAGACTCTCCTCTTCTAAAATCTACAATGAGCAGTTCTTC
cdr3_aa: CASSRGRLSSSKIYNEQFF

d_call: -
clone_size: -
cdr3_length: 14
v_call: TRBV6-1
j_call: TRBJ2-7
cdr3_nt: TGTGCCAGCAGCCCGCCGCCAGCTCCCTGGCCGCAGTACTTC
cdr3_aa: CASSPPPAPWPQYF

d_call: -
clone_size: -
cdr3_length: 18
v_call: TRBV11-2
j_call: TRBJ1-2
cdr3_nt: TGTGCCAGCAGATTTTTTTCCTCGCCCGGGGGAGCTAACTATGGCTACACCTTC
cdr3_aa: CASRFFSSPGGANYGYTF

d_call: TRBD2
clone_size: few
cdr3_length: 14
v_call: TRBV25-1
j_call: TRBJ2-7
cdr3_nt: TGTGCCAGCAGTGAGGCGGGAGGGTCCTACGAGCAGTACTTC
cdr3_aa: CASSEAGGSYEQYF

d_call: TRBD1
clone_size: -
cdr3_length: 15
v_call: TRBV19
j_call: TRBJ1-1
cdr3_nt: TGTGCCAGTAGTAGACCGGGACAGGGGAACACTGAAGCTTTCTTT
cdr3_aa: CASSRPGQGNTEAFF

d_call: -
clone_size: -
cdr3_length: 15
v_call: TRBV20-1
j_call: TRBJ1-2
cdr3_nt: TGCAGTGCTAGACTTGGCGGGCGGGGCAACTATGGCTACACCTTC
cdr3_aa: CSARLGGRGNYGYTF